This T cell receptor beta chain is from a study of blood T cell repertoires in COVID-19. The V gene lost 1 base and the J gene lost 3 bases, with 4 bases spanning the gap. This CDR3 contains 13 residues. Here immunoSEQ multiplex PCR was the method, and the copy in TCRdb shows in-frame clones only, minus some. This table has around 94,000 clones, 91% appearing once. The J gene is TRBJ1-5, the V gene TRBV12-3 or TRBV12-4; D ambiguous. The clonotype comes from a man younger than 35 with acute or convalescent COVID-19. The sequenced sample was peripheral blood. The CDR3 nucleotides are TGTGCCAGCAGTTTAGGGGCCAATCAGCCCCAGCATTTT. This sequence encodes CASSLGANQPQHF.